This TCR beta chain is from a study of cytomegalovirus exposure and HLA in healthy donors. Regarding the study as a whole: When analyzed later, the rates of TCR association showed variation by HLA locus, with DRB1 the most and HLA-C the fewest. Later on, analysis showed that most CMV-associated TCR beta chains appeared to be HLA-restricted.

The CDR3 spans 15 residues. From germline, CDR1 is SGHDT and CDR2 YYEEEE. V lost 4 bases, J lost 2 bases, and 15 bases lay in between. Comments on this clone: Antigen specificity is unknown.

The PCR had 60 Vbeta and 13 Jbeta primers. TCRdb's table, derived via immunoSEQ multiplex PCR, lists solely in-frame clones and lacks some. The data contain around 150,000 clones, 60% to 80% of them seen just once; the ten biggest clones take up under 5.5%. The receptor was derived from a man younger than 35 in good health and CMV-seropositive. The chain recombines TRBV5-6 with TRBJ1-1, with unresolved D. Sequencing was done on a sample of PBMCs. CDR3 region: CASSPLIEINTEAFF. CDR3 bases: TGTGCCAGCAGCCCGCTAATCGAGATAAACACTGAAGCTTTCTTT.